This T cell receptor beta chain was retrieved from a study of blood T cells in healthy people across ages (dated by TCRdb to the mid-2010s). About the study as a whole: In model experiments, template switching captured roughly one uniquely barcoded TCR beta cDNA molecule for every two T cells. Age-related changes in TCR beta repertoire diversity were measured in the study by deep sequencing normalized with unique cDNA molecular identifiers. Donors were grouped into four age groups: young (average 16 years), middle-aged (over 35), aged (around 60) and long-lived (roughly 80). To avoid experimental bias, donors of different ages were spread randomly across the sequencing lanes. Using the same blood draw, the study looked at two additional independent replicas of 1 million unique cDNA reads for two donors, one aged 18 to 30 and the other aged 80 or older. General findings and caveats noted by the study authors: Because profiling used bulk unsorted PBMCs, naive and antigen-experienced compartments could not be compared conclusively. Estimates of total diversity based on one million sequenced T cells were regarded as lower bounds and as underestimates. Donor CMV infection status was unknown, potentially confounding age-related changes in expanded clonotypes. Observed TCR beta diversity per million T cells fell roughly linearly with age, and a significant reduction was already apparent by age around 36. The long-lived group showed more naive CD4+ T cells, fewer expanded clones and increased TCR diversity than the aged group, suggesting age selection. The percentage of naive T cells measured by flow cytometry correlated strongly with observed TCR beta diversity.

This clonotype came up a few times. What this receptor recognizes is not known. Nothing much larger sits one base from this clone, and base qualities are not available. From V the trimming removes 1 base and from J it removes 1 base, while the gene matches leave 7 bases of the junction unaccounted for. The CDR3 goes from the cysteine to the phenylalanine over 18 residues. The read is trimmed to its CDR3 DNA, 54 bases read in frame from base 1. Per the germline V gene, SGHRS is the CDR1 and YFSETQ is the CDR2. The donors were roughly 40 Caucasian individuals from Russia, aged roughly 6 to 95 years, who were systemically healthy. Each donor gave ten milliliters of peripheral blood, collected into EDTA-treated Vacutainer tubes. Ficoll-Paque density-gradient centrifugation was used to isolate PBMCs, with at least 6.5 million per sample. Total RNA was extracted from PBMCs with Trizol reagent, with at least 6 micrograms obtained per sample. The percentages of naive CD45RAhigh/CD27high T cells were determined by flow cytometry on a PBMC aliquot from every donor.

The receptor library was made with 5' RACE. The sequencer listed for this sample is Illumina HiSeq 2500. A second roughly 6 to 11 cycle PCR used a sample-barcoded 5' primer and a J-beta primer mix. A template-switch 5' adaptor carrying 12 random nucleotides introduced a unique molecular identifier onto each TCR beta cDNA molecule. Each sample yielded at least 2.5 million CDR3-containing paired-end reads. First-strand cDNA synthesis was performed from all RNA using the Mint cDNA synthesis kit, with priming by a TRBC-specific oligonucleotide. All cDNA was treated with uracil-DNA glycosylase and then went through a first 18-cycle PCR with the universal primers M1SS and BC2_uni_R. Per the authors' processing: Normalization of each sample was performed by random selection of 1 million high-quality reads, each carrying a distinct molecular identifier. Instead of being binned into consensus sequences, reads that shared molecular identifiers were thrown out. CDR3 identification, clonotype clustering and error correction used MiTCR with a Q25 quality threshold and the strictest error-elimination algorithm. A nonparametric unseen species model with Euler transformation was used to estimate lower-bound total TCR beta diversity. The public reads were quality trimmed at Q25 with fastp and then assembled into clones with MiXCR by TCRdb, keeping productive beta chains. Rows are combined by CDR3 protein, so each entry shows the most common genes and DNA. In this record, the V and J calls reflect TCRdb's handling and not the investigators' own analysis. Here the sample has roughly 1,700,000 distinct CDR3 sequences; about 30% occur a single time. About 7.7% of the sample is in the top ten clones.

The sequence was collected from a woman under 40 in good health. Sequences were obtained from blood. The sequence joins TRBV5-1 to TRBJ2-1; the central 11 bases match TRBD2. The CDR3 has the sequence CASSLMLAGGGSYNEQFF. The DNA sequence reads TGCGCCAGCAGCTTGATGCTAGCGGGGGGAGGATCCTACAATGAGCAGTTCTTC.